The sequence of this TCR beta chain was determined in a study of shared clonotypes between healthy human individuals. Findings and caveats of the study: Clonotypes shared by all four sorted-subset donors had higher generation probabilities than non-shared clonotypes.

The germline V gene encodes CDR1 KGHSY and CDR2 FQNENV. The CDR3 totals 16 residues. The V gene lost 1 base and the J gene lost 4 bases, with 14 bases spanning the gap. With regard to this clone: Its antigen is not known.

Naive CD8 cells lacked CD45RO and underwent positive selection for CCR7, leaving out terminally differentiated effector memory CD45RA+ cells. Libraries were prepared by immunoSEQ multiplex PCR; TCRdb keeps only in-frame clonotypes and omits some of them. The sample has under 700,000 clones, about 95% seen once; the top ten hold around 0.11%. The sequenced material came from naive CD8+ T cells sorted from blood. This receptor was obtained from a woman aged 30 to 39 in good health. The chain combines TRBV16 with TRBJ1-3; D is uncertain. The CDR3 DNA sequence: TGTGCCAGCAGCCAATTCAAGGGCGCGGAGGGAAACACCATATATTTT. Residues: CASSQFKGAEGNTIYF.